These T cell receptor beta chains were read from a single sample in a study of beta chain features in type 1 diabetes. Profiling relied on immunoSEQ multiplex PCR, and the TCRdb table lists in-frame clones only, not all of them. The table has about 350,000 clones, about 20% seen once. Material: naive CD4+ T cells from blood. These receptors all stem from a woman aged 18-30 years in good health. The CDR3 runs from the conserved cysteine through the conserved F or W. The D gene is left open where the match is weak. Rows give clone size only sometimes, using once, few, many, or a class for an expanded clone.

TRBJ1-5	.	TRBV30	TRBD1	CAWSVSRTGFFNQPQHF	TGTGCCTGGAGTGTATCTAGGACAGGGTTTTTCAATCAGCCCCAGCATTTT
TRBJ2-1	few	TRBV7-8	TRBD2	CASSFLAGGNNEQFF	TGTGCCAGCAGCTTCCTAGCGGGAGGGAACAATGAGCAGTTCTTC
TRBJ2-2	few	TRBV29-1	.	CSVTTNTGELFF	TGCAGCGTTACGACTAACACCGGGGAGCTGTTTTTT
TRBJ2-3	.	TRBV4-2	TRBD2	CASSQGPGLATDTQYF	TGTGCCAGCAGCCAGGGTCCGGGACTAGCGACAGATACGCAGTATTTT
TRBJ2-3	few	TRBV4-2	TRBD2	CASSQEDRASGGHTDTQYF	TGTGCCAGCAGCCAAGAAGACAGGGCTAGCGGGGGTCACACAGATACGCAGTATTTT
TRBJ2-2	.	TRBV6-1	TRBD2	CAIRGVNTGELFF	TGTGCCATCCGGGGGGTCAACACCGGGGAGCTGTTTTTT
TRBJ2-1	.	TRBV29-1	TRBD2	CSVEDIAGTYNEQFF	TGCAGCGTTGAAGATATAGCGGGGACCTACAATGAGCAGTTCTTC
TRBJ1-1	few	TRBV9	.	CASSVGQSMNTEAFF	TGTGCCAGCAGCGTAGGACAGTCGATGAACACTGAAGCTTTCTTT
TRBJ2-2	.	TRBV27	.	CASTGGTYTGELFF	TGTGCCAGCACCGGCGGGACCTACACCGGGGAGCTGTTTTTT
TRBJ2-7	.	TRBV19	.	CASSQQGPPYEQYF	TGTGCCAGTAGTCAACAGGGCCCTCCCTACGAGCAGTACTTC
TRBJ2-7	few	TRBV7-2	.	CASSLVEGSSYEQYF	TGTGCCAGCAGCTTAGTTGAGGGATCTTCCTACGAGCAGTACTTC
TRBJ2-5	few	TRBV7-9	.	CASSRKETQYF	TGTGCCAGCAGTAGAAAGGAGACCCAGTACTTC
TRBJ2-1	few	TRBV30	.	CAWLGTREQFF	TGTGCCTGGTTGGGGACTCGCGAGCAGTTCTTC
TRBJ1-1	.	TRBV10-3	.	CAITSLQGAEAFF	TGTGCCATCACCTCACTTCAAGGGGCTGAAGCTTTCTTT
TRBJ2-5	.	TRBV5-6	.	CASSVDLPPETQYF	TGTGCCAGCAGCGTAGATCTACCCCCGGAGACCCAGTACTTC
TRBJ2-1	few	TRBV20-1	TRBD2	CSAGARTSEFF	TGCAGTGCTGGAGCACGGACTAGCGAGTTCTTC
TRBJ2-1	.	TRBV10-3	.	CAISEAGLAANEQFF	TGTGCCATCAGTGAGGCAGGGCTGGCGGCCAATGAGCAGTTCTTC
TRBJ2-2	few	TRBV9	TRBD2	CASSGLAATGELFF	TGTGCCAGCAGCGGACTAGCGGCGACGGGGGAGCTGTTTTTT
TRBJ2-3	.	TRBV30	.	CAWSAPGTNTQYF	TGTGCCTGGAGTGCCCCCGGGACAAATACGCAGTATTTT
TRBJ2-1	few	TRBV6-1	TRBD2	CASRRGGSEQFF	TGTGCCAGCAGAAGGGGAGGGAGCGAGCAGTTCTTC
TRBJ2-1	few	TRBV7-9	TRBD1	CASSLVGDRGNEQFF	TGTGCCAGCAGCTTAGTCGGGGACAGGGGGAATGAGCAGTTCTTC
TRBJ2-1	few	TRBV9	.	CASSVALVGNEQFF	TGTGCCAGCAGCGTAGCTCTAGTAGGCAATGAGCAGTTCTTC
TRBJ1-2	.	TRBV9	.	CASSVEGREGYGYTF	TGTGCCAGCAGCGTAGAAGGCCGGGAGGGATATGGCTACACCTTC
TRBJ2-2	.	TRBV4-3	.	CASSQNRVNTGELFF	TGCGCCAGCAGCCAAAACAGGGTAAACACCGGGGAGCTGTTTTTT
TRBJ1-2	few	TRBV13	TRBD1	CASSLRDRQNGYTF	TGTGCCAGCAGCCTTCGGGACAGGCAAAATGGCTACACCTTC
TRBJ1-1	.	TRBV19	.	CASSIRGTEAFF	TGTGCCAGTAGTATCAGGGGCACTGAAGCTTTCTTT